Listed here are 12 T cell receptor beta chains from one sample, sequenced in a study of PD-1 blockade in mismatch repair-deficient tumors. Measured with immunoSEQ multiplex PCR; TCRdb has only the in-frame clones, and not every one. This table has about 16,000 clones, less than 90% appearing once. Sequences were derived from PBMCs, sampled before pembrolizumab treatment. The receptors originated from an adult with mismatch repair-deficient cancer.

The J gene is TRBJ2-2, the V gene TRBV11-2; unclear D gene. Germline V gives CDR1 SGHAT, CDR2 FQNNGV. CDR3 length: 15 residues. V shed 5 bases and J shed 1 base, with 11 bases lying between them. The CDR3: CASSPRVGNTGELFF. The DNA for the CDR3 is TGTGCCAGCAGCCCCCGGGTGGGGAACACCGGGGAGCTGTTTTTT.

The CDR3 DNA reads TGTGCCAGCAGCAAACGGGGACAACCTATGAGCTCCTACGAGCAGTACTTC. Translated: CASSKRGQPMSSYEQYF. The J gene is TRBJ2-7, the V gene TRBV21-1; the table gives TRBD1 as D, unverified against the DNA. TRBV21-1 constitutes a pseudogene. CDR3 size: 17 residues.

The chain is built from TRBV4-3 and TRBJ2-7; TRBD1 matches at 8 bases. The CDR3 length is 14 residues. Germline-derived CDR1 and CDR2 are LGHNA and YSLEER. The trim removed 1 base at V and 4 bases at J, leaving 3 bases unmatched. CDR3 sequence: CASSQGNRGYEQYF. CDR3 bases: TGCGCCAGCAGCCAAGGTAACAGGGGGTACGAGCAGTACTTC.

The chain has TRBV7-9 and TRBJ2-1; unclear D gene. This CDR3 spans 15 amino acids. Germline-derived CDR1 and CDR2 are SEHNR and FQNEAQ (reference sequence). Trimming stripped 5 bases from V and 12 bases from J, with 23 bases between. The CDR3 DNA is TGTGCCAGCAGCGTAAACCCACCTGCCCTAGGGCCGCAGTTCTTC. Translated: CASSVNPPALGPQFF.

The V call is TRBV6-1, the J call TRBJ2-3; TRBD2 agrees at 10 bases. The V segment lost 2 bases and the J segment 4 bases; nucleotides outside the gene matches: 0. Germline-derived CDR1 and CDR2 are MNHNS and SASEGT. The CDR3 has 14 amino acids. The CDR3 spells CASSELAGADTQYF. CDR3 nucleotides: TGTGCCAGCAGTGAACTAGCGGGAGCAGATACGCAGTATTTT.

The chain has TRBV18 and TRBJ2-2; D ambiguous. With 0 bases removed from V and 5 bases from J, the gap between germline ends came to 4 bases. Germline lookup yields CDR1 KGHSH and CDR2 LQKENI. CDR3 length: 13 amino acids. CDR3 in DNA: TGTGCCAGCTCACCACCGGGTACCGGGGAGCTGTTTTTT. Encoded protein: CASSPPGTGELFF.

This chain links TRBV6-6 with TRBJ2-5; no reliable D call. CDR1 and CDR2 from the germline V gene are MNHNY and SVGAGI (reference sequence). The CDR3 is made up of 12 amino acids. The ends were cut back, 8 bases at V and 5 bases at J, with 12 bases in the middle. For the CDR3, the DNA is TGTGCCAGCGCGAGGAAGTGGGAGACCCAGTACTTC. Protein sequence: CASARKWETQYF.

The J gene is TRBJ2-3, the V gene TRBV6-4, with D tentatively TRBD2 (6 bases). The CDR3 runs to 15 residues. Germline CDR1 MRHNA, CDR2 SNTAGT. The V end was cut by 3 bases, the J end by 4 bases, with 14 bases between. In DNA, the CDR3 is TGTGCCAGCAGTGATAAGGCGGGATCTTCAGATACGCAGTATTTT. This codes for CASSDKAGSSDTQYF.

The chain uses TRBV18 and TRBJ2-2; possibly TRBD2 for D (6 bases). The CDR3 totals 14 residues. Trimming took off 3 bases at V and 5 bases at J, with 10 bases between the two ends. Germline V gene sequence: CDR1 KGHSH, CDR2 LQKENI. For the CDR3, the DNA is TGTGCCAGCTCACCTGAGGAGGGAACCGGGGAGCTGTTTTTT. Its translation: CASSPEEGTGELFF. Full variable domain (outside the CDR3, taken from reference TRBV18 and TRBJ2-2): NAGVMQNPRHLVRRRGQEARLRCSPMKGHSHVYWYRQLPEEGLKFMVYLQKENIIDESGMPKERFSAEFPKEGPSILRIQQVVRGDSAAYFCASSPEEGTGELFFGEGSRLTVL.

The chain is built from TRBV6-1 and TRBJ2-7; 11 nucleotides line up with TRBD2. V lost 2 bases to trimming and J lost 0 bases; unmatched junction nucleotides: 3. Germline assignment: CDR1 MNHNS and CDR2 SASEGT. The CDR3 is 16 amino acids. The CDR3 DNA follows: TGTGCCAGCAGTGAAACGGGGACTAGCGGCTCCTACGAGCAGTACTTC. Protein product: CASSETGTSGSYEQYF.

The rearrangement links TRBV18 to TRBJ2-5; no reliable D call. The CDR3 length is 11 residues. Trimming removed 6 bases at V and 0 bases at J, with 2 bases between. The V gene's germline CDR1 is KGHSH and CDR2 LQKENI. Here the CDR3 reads CASSYQETQYF. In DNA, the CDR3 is TGTGCCAGCTCCTACCAAGAGACCCAGTACTTC.

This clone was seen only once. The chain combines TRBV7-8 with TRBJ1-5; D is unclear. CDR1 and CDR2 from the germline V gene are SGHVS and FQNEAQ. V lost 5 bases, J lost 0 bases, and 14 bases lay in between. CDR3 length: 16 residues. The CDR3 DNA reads TGTGCCAGCAGCGGACGGAAGGGTTATAGCAATCAGCCCCAGCATTTT. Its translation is CASSGRKGYSNQPQHF.